The source of this TCR beta chain is a study of identical twins. Via MiXCR, TCRdb re-called the 5' RACE reads, giving one row per CDR3 protein. Here the sample spans over 600,000 distinct CDR3 sequences, roughly 20% being singletons. Germline CDR1 is MNHNS and CDR2 is SASEGT. This CDR3 comprises 15 residues. With 8 bases clipped from V and 3 bases from J, the junction kept 8 bases outside the gene matches. These records were also assigned to another study, of T cells expressing NK-cell markers. That investigation notes: The authors applied an anti-gamma-delta TCR antibody in several experiments, and it restricted sorting to alpha-beta TCR T cells.

This TCR was sampled from a woman under 30 in good health. The sample taken for sequencing was PBMCs. The rearrangement links TRBV6-1 to TRBJ2-5; TRBD2 matches 11 bases. The CDR3 reads CASGTRLAGKETQYF. In DNA form, the CDR3 reads TGTGCCAGCGGAACTAGACTAGCGGGGAAAGAGACCCAGTACTTC.